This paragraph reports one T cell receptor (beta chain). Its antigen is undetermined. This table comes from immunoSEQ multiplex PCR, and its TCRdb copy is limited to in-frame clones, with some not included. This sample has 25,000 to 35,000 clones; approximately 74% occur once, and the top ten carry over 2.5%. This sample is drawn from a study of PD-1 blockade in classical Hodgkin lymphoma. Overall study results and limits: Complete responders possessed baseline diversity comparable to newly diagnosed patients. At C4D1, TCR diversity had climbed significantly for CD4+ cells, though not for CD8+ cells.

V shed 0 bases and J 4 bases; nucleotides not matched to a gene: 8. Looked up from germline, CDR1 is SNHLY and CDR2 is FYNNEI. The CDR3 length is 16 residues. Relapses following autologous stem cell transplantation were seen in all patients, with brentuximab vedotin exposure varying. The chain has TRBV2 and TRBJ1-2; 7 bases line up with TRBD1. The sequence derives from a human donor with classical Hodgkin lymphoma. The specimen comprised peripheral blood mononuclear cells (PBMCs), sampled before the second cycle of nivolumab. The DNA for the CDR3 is TGTGCCAGCAGTGAAGCGGGGGGGACAGATCTCTATGGCTACACCTTC. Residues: CASSEAGGTDLYGYTF.